This record concerns one T cell receptor (beta chain) sequence. Shortly before study entry, within 2 weeks, exposed participants had met a COVID-19 case. This entry comes from a study of blood T cell repertoires in COVID-19. Study summary: In each case, the material was cDNA or gDNA derived from T cells, B-cell-depleted T cells, or PBMCs.

In the study's own analysis: Amplification with reference gene primers provided the estimates of nucleated cell counts. Sequenced by immunoSEQ multiplex PCR; TCRdb stores in-frame clones only, minus some. The V and J calls and clone size were taken over from that table, and D and trimming were inferred from the DNA. The sample yields about 150,000 clones, 75% to 90% seen once. The germline V gene encodes CDR1 SNHLY and CDR2 FYNNEI. V shed 7 bases and J 7 bases; nucleotides not matched to a gene: 7. This CDR3 contains 13 residues. The sequence was collected from a woman aged 40 to 50 who had been exposed to COVID-19. The sequenced sample consisted of PBMCs or T cells enriched from blood (not recorded which). V and J are TRBV2 and TRBJ2-1; the match to TRBD2 covers 7 bases. The CDR3 protein is CASNRAGLNEQFF. The CDR3 DNA reads as TGTGCCAGCAATCGAGCGGGATTGAATGAGCAGTTCTTC.